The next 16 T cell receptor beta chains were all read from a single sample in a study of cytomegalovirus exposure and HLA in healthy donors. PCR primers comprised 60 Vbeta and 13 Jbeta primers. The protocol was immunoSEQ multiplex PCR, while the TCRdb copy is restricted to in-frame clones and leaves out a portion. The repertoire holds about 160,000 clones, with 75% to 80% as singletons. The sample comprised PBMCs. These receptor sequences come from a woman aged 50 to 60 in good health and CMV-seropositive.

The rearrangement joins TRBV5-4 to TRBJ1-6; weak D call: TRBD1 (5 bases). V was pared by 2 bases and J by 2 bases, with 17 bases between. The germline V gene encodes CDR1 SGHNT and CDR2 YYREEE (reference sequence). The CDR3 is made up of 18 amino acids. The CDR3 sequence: CASSFSLGGVAYNSPLHF. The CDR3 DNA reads TGTGCCAGCAGCTTTTCCCTCGGGGGTGTTGCCTATAATTCACCCCTCCACTTT.

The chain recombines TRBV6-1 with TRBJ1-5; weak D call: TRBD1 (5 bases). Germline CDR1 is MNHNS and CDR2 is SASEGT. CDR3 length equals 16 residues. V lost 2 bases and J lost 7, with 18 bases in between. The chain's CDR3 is CASSELGVKVLQPQHF. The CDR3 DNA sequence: TGTGCCAGCAGTGAACTAGGGGTTAAGGTCTTACAGCCCCAGCATTTT.

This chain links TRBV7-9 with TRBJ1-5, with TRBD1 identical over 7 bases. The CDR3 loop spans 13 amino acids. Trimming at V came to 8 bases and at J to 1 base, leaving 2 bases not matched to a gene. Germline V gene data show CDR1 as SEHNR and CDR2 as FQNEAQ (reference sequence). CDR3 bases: TGTGCCAGCGGGGGACAGAGCAATCAGCCCCAGCATTTT. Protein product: CASGGQSNQPQHF.

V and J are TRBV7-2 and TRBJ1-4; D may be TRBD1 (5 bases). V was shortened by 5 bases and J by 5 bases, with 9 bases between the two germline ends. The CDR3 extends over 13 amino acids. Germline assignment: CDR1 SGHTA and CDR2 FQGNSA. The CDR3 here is CASSPRANEKLFF. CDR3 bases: TGTGCCAGCAGCCCCAGGGCAAATGAAAAACTGTTTTTT.

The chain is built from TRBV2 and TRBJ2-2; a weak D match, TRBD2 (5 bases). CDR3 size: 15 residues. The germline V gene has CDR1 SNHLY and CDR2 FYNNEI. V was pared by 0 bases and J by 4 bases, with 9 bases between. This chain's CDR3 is CASSEARSGTGELFF. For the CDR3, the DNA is TGTGCCAGCAGTGAAGCTAGGAGCGGCACCGGGGAGCTGTTTTTT. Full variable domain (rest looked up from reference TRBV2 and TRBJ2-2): EPEVTQTPSHQVTQMGQEVILRCVPISNHLYFYWYRQILGQKVEFLVSFYNNEISEKSEIFDDQFSVERPDGSNFTLKIRSTKLEDSAMYFCASSEARSGTGELFFGEGSRLTVL.

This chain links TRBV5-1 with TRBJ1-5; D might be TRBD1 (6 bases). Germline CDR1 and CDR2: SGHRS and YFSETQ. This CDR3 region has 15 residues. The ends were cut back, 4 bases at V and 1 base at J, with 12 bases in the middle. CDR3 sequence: CASSERQESNQPQHF. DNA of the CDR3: TGCGCCAGCAGCGAACGACAGGAAAGCAATCAGCCCCAGCATTTT.

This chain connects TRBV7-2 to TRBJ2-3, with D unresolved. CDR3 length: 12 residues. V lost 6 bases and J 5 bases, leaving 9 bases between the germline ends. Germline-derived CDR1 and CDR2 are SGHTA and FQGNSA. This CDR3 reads CASSPSGDTQYF. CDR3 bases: TGTGCCAGCAGTCCTTCGGGAGATACGCAGTATTTT.

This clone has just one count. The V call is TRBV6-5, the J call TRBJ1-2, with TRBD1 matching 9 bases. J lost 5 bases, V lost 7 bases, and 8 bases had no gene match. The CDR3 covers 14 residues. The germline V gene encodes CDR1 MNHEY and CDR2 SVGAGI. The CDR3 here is CASNPTGGGYGYTF. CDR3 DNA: TGTGCCAGCAACCCGACAGGGGGAGGGTATGGCTACACCTTC.

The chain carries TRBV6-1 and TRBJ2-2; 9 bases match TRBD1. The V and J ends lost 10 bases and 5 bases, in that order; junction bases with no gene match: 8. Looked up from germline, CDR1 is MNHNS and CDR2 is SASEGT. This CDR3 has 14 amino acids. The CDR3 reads CATSDRGGTGELFF. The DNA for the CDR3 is TGTGCCACCTCGGACAGGGGAGGGACCGGGGAGCTGTTTTTT.

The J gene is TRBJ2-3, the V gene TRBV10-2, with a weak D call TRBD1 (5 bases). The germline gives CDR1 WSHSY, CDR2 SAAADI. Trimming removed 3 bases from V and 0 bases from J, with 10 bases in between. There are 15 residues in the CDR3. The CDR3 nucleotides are TGCGCCAGCAGTGATCAGGGTGGGAGCACAGATACGCAGTATTTT. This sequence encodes CASSDQGGSTDTQYF.

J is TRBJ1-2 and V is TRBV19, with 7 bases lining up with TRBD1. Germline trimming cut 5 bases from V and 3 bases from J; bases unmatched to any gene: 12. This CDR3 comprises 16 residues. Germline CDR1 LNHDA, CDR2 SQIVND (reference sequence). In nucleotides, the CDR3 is TGTGCCAGTAGTCATTGGGAGGACAGGCCCTACTATGGCTACACCTTC. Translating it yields CASSHWEDRPYYGYTF.

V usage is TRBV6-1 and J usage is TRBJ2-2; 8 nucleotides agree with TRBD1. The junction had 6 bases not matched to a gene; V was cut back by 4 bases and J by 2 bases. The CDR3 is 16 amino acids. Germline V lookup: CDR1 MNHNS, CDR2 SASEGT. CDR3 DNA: TGTGCCAGCAGTGCTGGACAGGGTCCAAACACCGGGGAGCTGTTTTTT. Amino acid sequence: CASSAGQGPNTGELFF.

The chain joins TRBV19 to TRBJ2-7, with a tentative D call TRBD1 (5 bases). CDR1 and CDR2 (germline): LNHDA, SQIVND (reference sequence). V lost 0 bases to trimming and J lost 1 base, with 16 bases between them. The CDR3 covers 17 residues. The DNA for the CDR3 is TGTGCCAGTAGTATAGAGGCCGCTTGGGGCAGGTCCTACGAGCAGTACTTC. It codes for CASSIEAAWGRSYEQYF.

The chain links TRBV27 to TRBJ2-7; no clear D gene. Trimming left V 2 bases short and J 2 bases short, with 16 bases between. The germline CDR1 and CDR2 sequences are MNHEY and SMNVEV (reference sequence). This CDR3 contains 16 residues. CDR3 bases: TGTGCCAGCAGTTTAGATCCCCCCACAGAGACCTACGAGCAGTACTTC. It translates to CASSLDPPTETYEQYF.

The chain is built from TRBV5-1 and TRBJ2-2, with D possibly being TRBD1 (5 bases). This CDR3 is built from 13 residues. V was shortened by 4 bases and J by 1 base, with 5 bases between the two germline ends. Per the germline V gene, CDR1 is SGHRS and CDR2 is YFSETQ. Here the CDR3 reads CASSQGNTGELFF. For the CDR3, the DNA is TGCGCCAGCAGCCAGGGGAACACCGGGGAGCTGTTTTTT.

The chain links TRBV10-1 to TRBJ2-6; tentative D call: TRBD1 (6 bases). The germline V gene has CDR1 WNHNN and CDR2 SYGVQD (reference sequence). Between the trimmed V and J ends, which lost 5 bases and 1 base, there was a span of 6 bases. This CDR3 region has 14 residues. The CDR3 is CASSTGSGANVLTF. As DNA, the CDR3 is TGCGCCAGCAGTACAGGGTCTGGGGCCAACGTCCTGACTTTC.